The present TCR beta chain was sequenced within a study of T cells in Graves' hyperthyroidism and ophthalmopathy. Study summary: Initial diagnosis, before any treatment, was when peripheral blood was collected. Study findings and constraints: The model forecast ophthalmopathy, anticipating it by a median about 6.5 months before onset.

Amplified regions were TCR beta CDR3 sequences from RNA transcripts. The HTBI set primed first-round TCR CDR3 RT-PCR. MiXCR, applied by TCRdb to the multiplex PCR reads, yields one record per CDR3 protein. The data show roughly 700,000 distinct CDR3 sequences, with 30% to 40% seen just once and about a third held by the top ten. Patients showing uncontrolled infection, other autoimmune disease, pregnancy or lactation were ineligible. Per germline, CDR1 SGHDN and CDR2 FVKESK. The V gene end was trimmed by 3 bases and the J gene end by 1 base; junction bases not matched to a gene: 8. CDR3 length: 16 amino acids. Only one count was recorded for this clonotype. Its antigen is undetermined.

V usage is TRBV14 and J usage is TRBJ1-2, with 7 bases that match TRBD1. Input material: blood. The origin of this receptor is a woman in her thirties or forties with Graves' hyperthyroidism. The CDR3 loop reads CASSQSLDRFNYGYTF. The CDR3 DNA reads TGTGCCAGCAGCCAGAGCCTGGACAGGTTTAACTATGGCTACACCTTC.